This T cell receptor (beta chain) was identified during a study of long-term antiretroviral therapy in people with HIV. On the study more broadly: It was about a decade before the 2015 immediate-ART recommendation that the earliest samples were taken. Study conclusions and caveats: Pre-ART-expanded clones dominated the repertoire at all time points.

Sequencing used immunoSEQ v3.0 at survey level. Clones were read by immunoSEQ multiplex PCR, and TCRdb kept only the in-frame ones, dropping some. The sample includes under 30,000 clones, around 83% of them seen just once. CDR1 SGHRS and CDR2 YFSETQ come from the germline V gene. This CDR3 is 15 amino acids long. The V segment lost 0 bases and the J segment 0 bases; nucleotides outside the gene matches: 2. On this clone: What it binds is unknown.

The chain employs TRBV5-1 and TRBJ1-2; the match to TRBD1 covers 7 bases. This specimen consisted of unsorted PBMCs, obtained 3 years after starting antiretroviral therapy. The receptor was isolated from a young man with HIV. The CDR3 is CASSLGDRTNYGYTF. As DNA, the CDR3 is TGCGCCAGCAGCTTGGGGGACAGAACTAACTATGGCTACACCTTC.